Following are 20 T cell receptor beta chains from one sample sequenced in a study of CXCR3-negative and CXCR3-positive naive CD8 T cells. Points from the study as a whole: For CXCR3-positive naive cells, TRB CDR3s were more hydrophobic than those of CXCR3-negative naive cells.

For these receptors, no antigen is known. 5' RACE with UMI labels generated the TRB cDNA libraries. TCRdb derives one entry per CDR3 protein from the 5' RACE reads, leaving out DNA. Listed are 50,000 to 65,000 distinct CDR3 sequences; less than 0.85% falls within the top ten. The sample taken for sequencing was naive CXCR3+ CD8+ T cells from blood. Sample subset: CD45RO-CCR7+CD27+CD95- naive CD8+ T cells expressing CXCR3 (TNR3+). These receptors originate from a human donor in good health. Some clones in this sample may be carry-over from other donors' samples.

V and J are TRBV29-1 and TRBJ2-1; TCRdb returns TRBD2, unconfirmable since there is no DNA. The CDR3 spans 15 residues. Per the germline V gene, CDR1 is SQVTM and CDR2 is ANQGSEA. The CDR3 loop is CSVVSGGSSYNEQFF.

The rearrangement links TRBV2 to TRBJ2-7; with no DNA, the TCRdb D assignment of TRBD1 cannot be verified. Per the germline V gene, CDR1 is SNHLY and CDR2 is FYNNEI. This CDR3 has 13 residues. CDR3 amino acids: CASSGSSSYEQYF.

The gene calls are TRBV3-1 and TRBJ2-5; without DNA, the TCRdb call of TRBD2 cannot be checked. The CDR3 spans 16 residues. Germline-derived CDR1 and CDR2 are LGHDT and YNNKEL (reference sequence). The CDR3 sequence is CASTHLLAGSQETQYF.

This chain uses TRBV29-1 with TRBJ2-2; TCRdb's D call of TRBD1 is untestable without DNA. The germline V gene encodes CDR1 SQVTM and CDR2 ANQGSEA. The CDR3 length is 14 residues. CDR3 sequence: CSVDRGPNTGELFF.

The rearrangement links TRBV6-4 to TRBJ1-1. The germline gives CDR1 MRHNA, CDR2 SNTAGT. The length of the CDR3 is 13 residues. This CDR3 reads CASSFGEDTEAFF.

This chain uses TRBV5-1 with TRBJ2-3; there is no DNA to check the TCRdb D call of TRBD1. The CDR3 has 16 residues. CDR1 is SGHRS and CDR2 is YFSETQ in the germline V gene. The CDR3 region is CASSPWTGTNTDTQYF.

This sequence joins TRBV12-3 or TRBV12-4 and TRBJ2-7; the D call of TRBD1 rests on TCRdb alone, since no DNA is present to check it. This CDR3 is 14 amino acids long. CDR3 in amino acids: CASSLSGAWDEQYF.

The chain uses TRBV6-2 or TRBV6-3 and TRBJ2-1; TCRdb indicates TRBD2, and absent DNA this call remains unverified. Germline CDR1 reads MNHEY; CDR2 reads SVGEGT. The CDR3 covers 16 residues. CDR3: CASSSVPTSGNNEQFF.

The CDR3 protein is CAFRTGESNTEAFF. The rearrangement links TRBV15 to TRBJ1-1; TCRdb selects TRBD1, and the lack of DNA leaves this call unchecked. Looked up from germline, CDR1 is LNHNV and CDR2 is YYDKDF (reference sequence). CDR3 size: 14 residues.

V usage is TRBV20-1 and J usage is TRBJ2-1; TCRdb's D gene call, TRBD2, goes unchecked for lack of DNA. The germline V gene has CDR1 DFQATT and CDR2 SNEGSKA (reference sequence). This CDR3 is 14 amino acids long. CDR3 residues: CSWSGLADYNEQFF.

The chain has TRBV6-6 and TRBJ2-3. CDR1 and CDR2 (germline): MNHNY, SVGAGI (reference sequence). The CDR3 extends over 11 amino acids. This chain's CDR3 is CASFLGDTQYF.

The CDR3 loop reads CASSFGFSGGFADTQYF. The chain joins TRBV7-6 to TRBJ2-3; lacking DNA, the TRBD2 call made by TCRdb goes unchecked. Germline assignment: CDR1 SGHVS and CDR2 FNYEAQ. The CDR3 spans 17 residues.

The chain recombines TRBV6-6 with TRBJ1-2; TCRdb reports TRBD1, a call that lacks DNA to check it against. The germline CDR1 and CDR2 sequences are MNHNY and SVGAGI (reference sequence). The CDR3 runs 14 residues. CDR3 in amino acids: CASSYSGDRVGYTF.

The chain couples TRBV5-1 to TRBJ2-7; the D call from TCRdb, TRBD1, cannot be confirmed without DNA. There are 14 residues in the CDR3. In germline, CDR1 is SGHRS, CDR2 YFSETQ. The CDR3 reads CASSSPGQVTEQYF.

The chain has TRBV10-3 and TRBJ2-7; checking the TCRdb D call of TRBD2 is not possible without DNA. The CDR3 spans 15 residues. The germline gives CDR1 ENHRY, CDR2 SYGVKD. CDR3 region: CAIALTSGGSYEQYF.

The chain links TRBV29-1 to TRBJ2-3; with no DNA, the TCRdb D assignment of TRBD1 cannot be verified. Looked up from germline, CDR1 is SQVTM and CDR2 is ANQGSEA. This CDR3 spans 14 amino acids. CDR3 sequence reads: CSVEGGAGTDTQYF.

The CDR3 is CASSLPRDIIDEQYF. The chain couples TRBV5-5 to TRBJ2-7; TCRdb outputs TRBD1, but without DNA this stays unchecked. The CDR3 covers 15 residues. Germline CDR1 SGHKS, CDR2 YYEKEE (reference sequence).

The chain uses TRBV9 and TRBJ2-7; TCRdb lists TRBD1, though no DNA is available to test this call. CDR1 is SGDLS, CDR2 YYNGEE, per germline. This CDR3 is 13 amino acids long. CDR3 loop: CASSETGGDEQYF.

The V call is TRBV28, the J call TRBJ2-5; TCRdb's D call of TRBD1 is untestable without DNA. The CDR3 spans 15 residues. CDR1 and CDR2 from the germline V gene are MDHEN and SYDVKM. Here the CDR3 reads CASSLSSGGLETQYF. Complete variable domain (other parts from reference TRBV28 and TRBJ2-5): DVKVTQSSRYLVKRTGEKVFLECVQDMDHENMFWYRQDPGLGLRLIYFSYDVKMKEKGDIPEGYSVSREKKERFSLILESASTNQTSMYLCASSLSSGGLETQYFGPGTRLLVL.

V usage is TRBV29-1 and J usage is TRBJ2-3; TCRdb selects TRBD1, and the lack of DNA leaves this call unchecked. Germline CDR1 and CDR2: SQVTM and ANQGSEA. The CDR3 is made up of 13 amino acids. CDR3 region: CSVGDPGTDTQYF.